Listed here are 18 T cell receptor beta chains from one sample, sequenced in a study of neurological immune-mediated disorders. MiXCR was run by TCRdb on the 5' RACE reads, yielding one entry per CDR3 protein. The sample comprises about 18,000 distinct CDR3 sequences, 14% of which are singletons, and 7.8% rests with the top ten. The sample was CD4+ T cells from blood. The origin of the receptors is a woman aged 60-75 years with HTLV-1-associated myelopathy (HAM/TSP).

CDR3 protein: CASSVLRTGGTEAFF. The CDR3, as DNA: TGTGCCAGCAGCGTCCTCCGGACAGGGGGCACTGAAGCTTTCTTT. V usage is TRBV7-8 and J usage is TRBJ1-1; 10 bases are shared with TRBD1. Trimming at V came to 5 bases and at J to 4 bases, leaving 7 bases not matched to a gene. Germline V gene sequence: CDR1 SGHVS, CDR2 FQNEAQ. The CDR3 length is 15 residues.

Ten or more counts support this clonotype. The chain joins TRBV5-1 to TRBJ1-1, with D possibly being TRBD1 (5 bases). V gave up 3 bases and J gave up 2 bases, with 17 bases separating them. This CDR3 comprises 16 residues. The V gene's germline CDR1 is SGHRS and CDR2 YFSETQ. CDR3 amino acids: CASSSTYRDVNTEAFF. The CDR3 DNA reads TGCGCCAGCAGCTCGACCTACCGGGACGTCAACACTGAAGCTTTCTTT.

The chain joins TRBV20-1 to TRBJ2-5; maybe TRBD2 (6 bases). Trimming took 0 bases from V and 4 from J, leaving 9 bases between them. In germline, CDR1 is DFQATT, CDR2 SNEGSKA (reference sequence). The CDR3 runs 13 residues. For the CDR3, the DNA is TGCAGTGCTAGAGAGGGGGGTCGAGAGACCCAGTACTTC. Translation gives CSAREGGRETQYF.

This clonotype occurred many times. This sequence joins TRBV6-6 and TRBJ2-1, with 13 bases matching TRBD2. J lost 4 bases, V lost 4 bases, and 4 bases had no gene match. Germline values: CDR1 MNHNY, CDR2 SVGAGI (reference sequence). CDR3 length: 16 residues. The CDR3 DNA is TGTGCCAGCAGTTCCAGACTAGCGGGAGGTTACAATGAGCAGTTCTTC. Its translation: CASSSRLAGGYNEQFF.

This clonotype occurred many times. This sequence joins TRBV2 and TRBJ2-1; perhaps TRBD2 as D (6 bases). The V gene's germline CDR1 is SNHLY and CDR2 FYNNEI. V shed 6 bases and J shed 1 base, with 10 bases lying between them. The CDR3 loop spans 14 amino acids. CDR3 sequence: CASSGGMSYNEQFF. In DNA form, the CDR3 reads TGTGCCAGCAGCGGGGGAATGTCCTACAATGAGCAGTTCTTC. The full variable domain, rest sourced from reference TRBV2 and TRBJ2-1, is EPEVTQTPSHQVTQMGQEVILRCVPISNHLYFYWYRQILGQKVEFLVSFYNNEISEKSEIFDDQFSVERPDGSNFTLKIRSTKLEDSAMYFCASSGGMSYNEQFFGPGTRLTVL.

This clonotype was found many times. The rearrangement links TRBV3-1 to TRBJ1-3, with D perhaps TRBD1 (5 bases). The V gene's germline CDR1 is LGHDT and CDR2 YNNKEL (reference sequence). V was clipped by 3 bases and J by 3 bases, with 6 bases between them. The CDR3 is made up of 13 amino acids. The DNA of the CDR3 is TGTGCCAGCAGCCAGACAGTTGGAAACACCATATATTTT. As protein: CASSQTVGNTIYF.

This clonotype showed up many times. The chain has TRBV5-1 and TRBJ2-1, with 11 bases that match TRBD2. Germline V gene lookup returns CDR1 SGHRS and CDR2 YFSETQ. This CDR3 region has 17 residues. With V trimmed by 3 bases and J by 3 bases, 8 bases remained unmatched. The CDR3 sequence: CASSWGPGTSGYNEQFF. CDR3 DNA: TGCGCCAGCAGCTGGGGGCCCGGGACTAGCGGCTACAATGAGCAGTTCTTC.

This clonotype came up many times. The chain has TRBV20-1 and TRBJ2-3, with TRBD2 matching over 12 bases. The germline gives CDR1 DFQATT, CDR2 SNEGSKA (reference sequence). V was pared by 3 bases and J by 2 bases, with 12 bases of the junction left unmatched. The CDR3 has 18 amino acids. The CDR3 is CSARGVLLAGGFTDTQYF. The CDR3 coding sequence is TGCAGTGCTAGGGGTGTCCTGCTAGCGGGGGGGTTCACAGATACGCAGTATTTT.

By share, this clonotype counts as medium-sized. This chain's CDR3 is CASSLDRGVTEAFF. The DNA of the CDR3 is TGTGCCAGCAGTCTCGACAGGGGAGTTACTGAAGCTTTCTTT. The V and J genes are TRBV6-6 and TRBJ1-1; 8 nucleotides match TRBD1. The germline gives CDR1 MNHNY, CDR2 SVGAGI (reference sequence). The CDR3 is made up of 14 amino acids. With V trimmed by 5 bases and J by 5 bases, 7 bases remained unmatched.

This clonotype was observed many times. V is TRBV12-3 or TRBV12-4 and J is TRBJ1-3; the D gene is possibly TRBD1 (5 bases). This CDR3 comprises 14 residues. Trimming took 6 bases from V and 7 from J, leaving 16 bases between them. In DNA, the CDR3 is TGTGCCAGCAGCCCGGGGCAGGCGTTGAACACCATATATTTT. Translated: CASSPGQALNTIYF.

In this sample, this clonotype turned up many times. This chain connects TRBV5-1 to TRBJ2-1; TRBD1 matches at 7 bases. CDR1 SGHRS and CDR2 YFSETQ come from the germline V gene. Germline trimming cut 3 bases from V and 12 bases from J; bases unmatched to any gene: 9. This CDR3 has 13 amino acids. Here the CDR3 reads CASSSQGDGSQFF. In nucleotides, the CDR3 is TGCGCCAGCAGCTCCCAGGGGGATGGGTCGCAGTTCTTC.

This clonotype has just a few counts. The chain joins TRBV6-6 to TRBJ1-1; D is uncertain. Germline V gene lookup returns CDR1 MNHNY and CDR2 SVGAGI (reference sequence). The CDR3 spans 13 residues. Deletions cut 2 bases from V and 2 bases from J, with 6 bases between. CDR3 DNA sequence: TGTGCCAGCAGTTACGGGTCCAACACTGAAGCTTTCTTT. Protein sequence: CASSYGSNTEAFF.

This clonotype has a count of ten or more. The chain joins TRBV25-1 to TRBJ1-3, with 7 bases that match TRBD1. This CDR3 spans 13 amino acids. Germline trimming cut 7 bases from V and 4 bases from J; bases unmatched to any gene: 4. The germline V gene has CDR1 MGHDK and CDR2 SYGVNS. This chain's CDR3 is CASTTGAGNTIYF. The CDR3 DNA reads TGTGCCAGCACCACAGGGGCGGGAAACACCATATATTTT. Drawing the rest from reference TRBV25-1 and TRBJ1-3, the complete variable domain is EADIYQTPRYLVIGTGKKITLECSQTMGHDKMYWYQQDPGMELHLIHYSYGVNSTEKGDLSSESTVSRIRTEHFPLTLESARPSHTSQYLCASTTGAGNTIYFGEGSWLTVV.

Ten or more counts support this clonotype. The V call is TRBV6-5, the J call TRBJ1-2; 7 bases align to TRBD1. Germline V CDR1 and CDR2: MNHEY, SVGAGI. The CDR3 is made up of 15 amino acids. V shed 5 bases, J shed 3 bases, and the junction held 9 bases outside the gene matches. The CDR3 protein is CASSRQGGNYYGYTF. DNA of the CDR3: TGTGCCAGCAGTCGGCAGGGGGGGAATTACTATGGCTACACCTTC.

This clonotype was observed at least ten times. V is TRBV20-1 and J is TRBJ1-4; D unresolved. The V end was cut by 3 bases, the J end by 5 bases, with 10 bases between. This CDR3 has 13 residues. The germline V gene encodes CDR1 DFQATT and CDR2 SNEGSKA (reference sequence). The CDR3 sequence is CSASEGRNEKLFF. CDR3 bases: TGCAGTGCTAGCGAAGGGAGGAATGAAAAACTGTTTTTT.

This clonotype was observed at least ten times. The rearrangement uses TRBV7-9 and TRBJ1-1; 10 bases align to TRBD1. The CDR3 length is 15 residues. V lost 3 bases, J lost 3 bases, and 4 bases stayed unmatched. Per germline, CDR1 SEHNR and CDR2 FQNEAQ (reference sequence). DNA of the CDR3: TGTGCCAGCAGCTTCCGACAGGGGGCCCACACTGAAGCTTTCTTT. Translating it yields CASSFRQGAHTEAFF.

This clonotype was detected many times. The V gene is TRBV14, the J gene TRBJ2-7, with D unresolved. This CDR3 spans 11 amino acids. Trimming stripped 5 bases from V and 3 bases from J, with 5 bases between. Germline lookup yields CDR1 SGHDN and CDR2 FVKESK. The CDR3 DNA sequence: TGTGCCAGCAGCTACAACTACGAGCAGTACTTC. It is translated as CASSYNYEQYF.

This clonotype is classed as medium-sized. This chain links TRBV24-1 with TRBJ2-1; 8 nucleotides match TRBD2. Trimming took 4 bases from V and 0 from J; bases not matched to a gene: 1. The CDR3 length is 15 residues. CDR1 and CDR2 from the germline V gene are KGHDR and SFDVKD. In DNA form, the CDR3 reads TGTGCCACCAGTGAAAGCGGGAGCTCCTACAATGAGCAGTTCTTC. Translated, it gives CATSESGSSYNEQFF.